This T cell receptor (beta chain) came from a study of T cell repertoires in cytomegalovirus infection. Regarding this clonotype: No antigen is known for it.

V was clipped by 4 bases and J by 8 bases, with 18 bases between them. This CDR3 has 15 amino acids. Germline V gene sequence: CDR1 MNHEY, CDR2 SMNVEV (reference sequence). TCRdb processed the reads anew with MiXCR; each CDR3 protein has one entry. Among 700,000 to 850,000 distinct CDR3 sequences listed, 32% were seen once. This receptor was identified in a human donor in good health (CMV status not recorded). Some clones in this sample may be carry-over from other donors' samples. The rearrangement joins TRBV27 to TRBJ1-5, with a possible D match to TRBD1 (5 bases). The starting material was cultured CD8+ T cells from PBMCs, obtained from culture after CMV antigen stimulation. The CDR3 bases are TGTGCCAGCAGTTGGGTCTGGGGGACTTTGGAGCCCCAGCATTTT. Encoded protein: CASSWVWGTLEPQHF.